This T cell receptor (beta chain) was sequenced in a study of blood T cell repertoires in COVID-19. Study as a whole: The origin of the acute and convalescent COVID-19 samples was the United States, Italy and Spain. Sample material is recorded as cDNA or gDNA derived from T cells, B-cell-depleted T cells, or PBMCs.

Germline V CDR1 and CDR2: SNHLY, FYNNEI. The CDR3 sequence is 14 residues long. Deletions cut 7 bases from V and 4 bases from J, with 13 bases between. Authors' processing steps: Estimates of nucleated cell counts were drawn from the amplification of reference gene primers. Libraries were prepared by immunoSEQ multiplex PCR; TCRdb keeps only in-frame clonotypes and omits some of them. That table supplies the V and J calls and clone size; D and trimming were determined from the DNA. The table shows about 280,000 clones, with around 85% occurring only once. Sequencing used peripheral blood. The source is a middle-aged man with active or convalescent COVID-19. The chain combines TRBV2 with TRBJ1-4, with D unresolved. The CDR3 spells CASMVNGDNEKLFF. The CDR3 coding sequence is TGTGCCAGCATGGTTAACGGGGATAATGAAAAACTGTTTTTT.